This T cell receptor beta chain was profiled in a study of blood T cell repertoires in COVID-19 (TCRdb year 2020). In the study overall: Samples covering the acute and convalescent phases of COVID-19 were provided by collaborators in the United States, Italy and Spain. The prospective study material was composed of cDNA or gDNA derived from T cells, B-cell-depleted T cells, or PBMCs. The dataset comprised deeply sampled blood TCRbeta repertoires from subjects exposed to, actively infected with, or recovered from COVID-19. The repertoires were released in a freely available public database meant as a resource for research on the immune response to SARS-CoV-2. Samples were obtained from the ongoing ImmuneRACE study (first 160 participants) and from some 1,300 subjects provided by 6 global collaborators. A de-identified subject ID, COVID-19 status, age in years and sex were almost always included in the sample metadata. Where available, HLA class I and class II types were obtained from metadata supplied by the sample provider rather than from assay-based typing. General study outcomes and caveats: The amount of clinical and demographic metadata varied by source and participant and was provided uncurated.

On this clone itself: It lacks a known antigen. The record has no base qualities; no much larger clone is one base away.

Whole blood was collected in K2EDTA tubes by collaborating institutions according to the institutions' own protocols. For TCRbeta analysis, collaborators shipped samples in one of three forms: frozen whole blood, isolated PBMCs, or DNA extracted from either of those sample types. The germline V gene sets CDR1 to LGHNA and CDR2 to YSLEER. The trim is 0 bases for V and 0 bases for J, with a gap of 5 bases between the germline ends. The CDR3, from cysteine to phenylalanine, totals 15 residues. Only CDR3 DNA remains: 45 bases, in frame from the first base. TCRbeta CDR3 regions were amplified from genomic DNA by means of the immunoSEQ Assay, a bias-controlled multiplex PCR. Turning to the authors' computational methods: Within the assay, amplification of reference gene primers was used to estimate how many nucleated cells each sample contained. To quantify the absolute abundance of each unique TCRbeta CDR3 rearrangement, sequence reads were collapsed and filtered. For each sample, productive Simpson clonality was calculated as the square root of Simpson's diversity index over productive rearrangements. This is the immuneACCESS table as TCRdb keeps it, with only in-frame sequences that have V and J called. A part of the clones is gone; compared with another copy, unresolved V genes explain less than half, and the rest is unexplained. V and J calls plus clone size are reproduced from that table; the DNA served to infer D and trimming. Across this sample there are some 70,000 clones, with roughly 73% seen only once. The ten largest make up roughly 6.5% of the sample.

This receptor was obtained from a woman aged 55-70 years with acute or convalescent COVID-19. The chain links TRBV4-3 with TRBJ2-2, with the D gene uncertain. Material: peripheral blood. The bases read TGCGCCAGCAGCCAAGACAGCGCGAACACCGGGGAGCTGTTTTTT. Its amino acids are CASSQDSANTGELFF.